The clone carrying this T cell receptor (beta chain) has a count of ten or more. Its target is not known. This sample stems from a study of blood T cells in healthy people across ages. Study-wide findings and caveats: More naive CD4+ cells and higher diversity marked long-lived donors relative to aged donors.

Per-sample yields of isolated PBMCs were at least 6 million. Using a J-beta primer mix together with a sample-barcoded 5' primer, a second PCR was run for roughly 6 to 12 cycles. A minimum of 2.5 million CDR3-containing paired-end reads was obtained for each sample. TCRdb reanalysed the 5' RACE reads using MiXCR and keeps one entry per CDR3 protein. The sample shows around 1,000,000 distinct CDR3 sequences, almost 25% of them seen only once. These same records also appear under a second study, on T cells of mothers and their children.

This TCR was recovered from a girl aged 2-9 years in good health. Sequences were obtained from blood.

CDR3 DNA: TGTGCCAGCAGTTTATCGTTAGGGTCTGGGGCCAACGTCCTGACTTTC. Translation: CASSLSLGSGANVLTF. The genes are TRBV27 and TRBJ2-6; no definite D call. This CDR3 is 16 amino acids long. The V end was cut by 0 bases, the J end by 1 base, with 7 bases between. CDR1 is MNHEY, CDR2 SMNVEV, per germline (reference sequence).